This TCR beta chain was observed in a study of cytomegalovirus exposure and HLA in healthy donors. Study observations and caveats: It was confirmed in vitro that three of the CMV-associated chains were specific for CMV antigens.

In the case of this clone: Its antigen is not identified.

PCR involved 60 Vbeta and 13 Jbeta primers. Profiling relied on immunoSEQ multiplex PCR, and the TCRdb table lists in-frame clones only, not all of them. The table shows some 140,000 clones, with around 80% occurring only once. The V gene end was trimmed by 4 bases and the J gene end by 7 bases; junction bases not matched to a gene: 9. The length of the CDR3 is 17 residues. Germline values: CDR1 SGHNT, CDR2 YENEEA. The sample was PBMCs. The source is a man aged 25 to 40 in good health. The chain has TRBV11-3 and TRBJ2-2, with TRBD2 identical over 13 bases. CDR3 residues: CASSSKTSGRANGELFF. CDR3 nucleotide sequence: TGTGCCAGCAGCTCCAAAACTAGCGGGAGGGCCAACGGGGAGCTGTTTTTT.